This T cell receptor beta chain was found in a study of T cell responses to AZD1222 COVID-19 vaccine. Study-level information: Whether given at about 4 or about 12 weeks, second doses were pooled.

TCRdb's table, derived via immunoSEQ multiplex PCR, lists solely in-frame clones and lacks some. Of 110,000 to 150,000 clones in the sample, 75% to 90% were seen once. This clone was detected only once. Its antigen is as yet unknown. General study results and limits: Donors were mostly white British, more females; clonal diversity possibly underestimated. Spike-spanning, vaccine-associated CD4 TCRs were dominant at 160-218 and 743-854.

The source of this sequence is an adult in good health. Sequencing was performed on peripheral blood, taken on day 0 of AZD1222 vaccination.

The CDR3 coding sequence is TGTGCCAGCAGACCGACGGGGGGAGGGGAGGCTGAGCAGTTCTTC. Translation gives CASRPTGGGEAEQFF. V and J are TRBV7-2 and TRBJ2-1; TRBD2 matches at 7 bases. The junction had 14 bases not matched to a gene; V was cut back by 6 bases and J by 9 bases. Germline V gives CDR1 SGHTA, CDR2 FQGNSA. This CDR3 has 15 amino acids.